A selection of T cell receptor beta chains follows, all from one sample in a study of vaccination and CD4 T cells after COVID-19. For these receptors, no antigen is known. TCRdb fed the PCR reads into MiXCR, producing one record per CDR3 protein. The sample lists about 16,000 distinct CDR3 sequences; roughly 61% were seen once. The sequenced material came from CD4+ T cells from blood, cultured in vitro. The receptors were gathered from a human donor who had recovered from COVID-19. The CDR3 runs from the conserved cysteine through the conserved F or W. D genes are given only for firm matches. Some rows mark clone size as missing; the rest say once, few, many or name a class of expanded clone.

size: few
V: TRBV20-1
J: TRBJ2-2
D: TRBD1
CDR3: CSATPGQGTGELFF
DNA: TGCAGTGCTACCCCGGGACAGGGGACCGGGGAGCTGTTTTTT

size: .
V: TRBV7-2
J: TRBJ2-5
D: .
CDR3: CASSPRIVETQYF
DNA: TGTGCCAGCAGCCCAAGAATTGTGGAGACCCAGTACTTC

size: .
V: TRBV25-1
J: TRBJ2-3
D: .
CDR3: CASSESGRRGTDTQYF
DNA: TGTGCCAGCAGTGAAAGTGGGAGGAGGGGCACAGATACGCAGTATTTT

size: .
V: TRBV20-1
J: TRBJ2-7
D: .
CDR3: CSAPLNGPYEQYF
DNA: TGCAGTGCTCCCCTGAATGGCCCCTACGAGCAGTACTTC

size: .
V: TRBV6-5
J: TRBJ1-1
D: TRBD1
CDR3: CASSSPPTGVTMNTEAFF
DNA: TGTGCCAGCAGTTCCCCCCCTACAGGGGTCACGATGAACACTGAAGCTTTCTTT

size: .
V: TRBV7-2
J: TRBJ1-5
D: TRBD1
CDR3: CASSLSSDRGNNQPQHF
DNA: TGTGCCAGCAGCTTATCCTCGGACAGGGGAAACAATCAGCCCCAGCATTTT

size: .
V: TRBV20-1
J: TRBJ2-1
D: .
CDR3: CSAIAFPYNEQFF
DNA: TGCAGTGCTATTGCCTTTCCCTACAATGAGCAGTTCTTC

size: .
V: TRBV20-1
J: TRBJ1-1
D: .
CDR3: CSVKGTLKRAEAFF
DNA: TGCAGTGTTAAGGGGACATTAAAACGAGCTGAAGCTTTCTTT

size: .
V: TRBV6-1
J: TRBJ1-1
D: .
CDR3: CASLDHGRLNAFF
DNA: TGTGCCAGCCTTGACCACGGACGGTTGAACGCTTTCTTT

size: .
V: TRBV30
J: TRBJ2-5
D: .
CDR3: CAWSVPFRQAQETQYF
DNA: TGTGCCTGGAGTGTACCTTTTCGACAGGCCCAAGAGACCCAGTACTTC